Following are 32 T cell receptor beta chains from one sample sequenced in a study of blood T cell repertoires in COVID-19. Assay: immunoSEQ multiplex PCR; the TCRdb copy retains only in-frame clones and omits some. The sample shows 140,000 to 150,000 clones, 75% to 90% of them seen only once. The sequencing sample was made of peripheral blood. The origin of the receptors is a woman in her fifties or sixties with acute or convalescent COVID-19.

The rearrangement uses TRBV18 and TRBJ1-2; D is unresolved. V was pared by 3 bases and J by 5 bases, with 7 bases between. CDR1 and CDR2 from the germline V gene are KGHSH and LQKENI. This CDR3 has 12 residues. CDR3 loop: CASSPGQYGYTF. CDR3 DNA: TGTGCCAGCTCACCGGGCCAGTATGGCTACACCTTC.

The chain uses TRBV5-1 and TRBJ2-5, with TRBD2 matching over 7 bases. Germline V gene data show CDR1 as SGHRS and CDR2 as YFSETQ. Unmatched junction bases numbered 9, after V lost 5 bases and J lost 2 bases. This CDR3 spans 15 amino acids. For the CDR3, the DNA is TGCGCCAGCAGAAGAGCCGGGAGGCTACAAGAGACCCAGTACTTC. Residues: CASRRAGRLQETQYF.

This clone was recorded once. The chain is built from TRBV27 and TRBJ2-5; TRBD2 agrees at 7 bases. V gave up 3 bases and J gave up 1 base; unmatched junction bases: 11. Germline lookup yields CDR1 MNHEY and CDR2 SMNVEV (reference sequence). The CDR3 loop spans 17 amino acids. In DNA form, the CDR3 reads TGTGCCAGCAGTTTGCGGGGGACTACAACCCTCCAAGAGACCCAGTACTTC. It yields the protein CASSLRGTTTLQETQYF.

There are a few counts of this clone. The chain links TRBV7-2 to TRBJ2-7, with TRBD2 identical over 10 bases. The ends lost 8 bases at V and 4 bases at J; junction bases unmatched: 11. Per germline, CDR1 SGHTA and CDR2 FQGNSA. The CDR3 runs 15 residues. CDR3 in amino acids: CASQREGLAMYEQYF. CDR3 DNA sequence: TGTGCCAGCCAGAGAGAGGGACTAGCGATGTACGAGCAGTACTTC.

The chain has TRBV5-6 and TRBJ2-1; a weak D match, TRBD2 (5 bases). With 6 bases removed from V and 0 bases from J, the gap between germline ends came to 16 bases. The CDR3 totals 16 residues. CDR1 SGHDT and CDR2 YYEEEE come from the germline V gene. The CDR3 loop is CASILGSASSYNEQFF. CDR3 nucleotides: TGTGCCAGCATCCTGGGGAGCGCCAGCTCCTACAATGAGCAGTTCTTC.

The chain carries TRBV30 and TRBJ1-1; D is uncertain. Germline CDR1 and CDR2: GTSNPN and SVGIG (reference sequence). V lost 2 bases to trimming and J lost 0 bases, with 10 bases between them. The CDR3 loop spans 14 amino acids. The CDR3, as DNA: TGTGCCTGGAGTTTAACAGAGATGAACACTGAAGCTTTCTTT. Translating gives CAWSLTEMNTEAFF.

The chain couples TRBV5-5 to TRBJ1-1, with no clear D. The CDR3 contains 16 residues. CDR1 SGHKS and CDR2 YYEKEE come from the germline V gene (reference sequence). The V gene lost 4 bases and the J gene lost 4 bases, with 20 bases spanning the gap. The CDR3 here is CASSPAGFMAGTEAFF. The CDR3 DNA sequence: TGTGCCAGCAGCCCGGCGGGTTTTATGGCCGGCACTGAAGCTTTCTTT.

This chain links TRBV5-1 with TRBJ2-5; TRBD2 agrees at 8 bases. This CDR3 spans 14 amino acids. Germline CDR1 reads SGHRS; CDR2 reads YFSETQ. The J segment lost 4 bases and the V segment lost 2 bases, leaving 4 bases of the junction unmatched. CDR3 loop: CASSLAGTRETQYF. CDR3 bases: TGCGCCAGCAGCTTAGCCGGGACTAGAGAGACCCAGTACTTC.

The chain has TRBV4-1 and TRBJ1-4, with TRBD1 identical over 8 bases. Germline V CDR1 and CDR2: MGHRA, YSYEKL. The CDR3 runs 18 residues. V trimming: 0 bases; J trimming: 0 bases; junction bases outside the gene matches: 6. The CDR3 DNA is TGCGCCAGCAGCCAAGAAGTCAGGGGGCCAACAACTAATGAAAAACTGTTTTTT. Its translation: CASSQEVRGPTTNEKLFF.

In its sample, this clone was seen a few times. V usage is TRBV20-1 and J usage is TRBJ2-7; D gene ambiguous. Germline V CDR1 and CDR2: DFQATT, SNEGSKA (reference sequence). V was pared by 3 bases and J by 3 bases, with 18 bases between. This CDR3 spans 15 amino acids. CDR3 in DNA: TGCAGTGCTAGTACTACCTTCTATAATCTCTACGAGCAGTACTTC. Translation gives CSASTTFYNLYEQYF.

The V call is TRBV2, the J call TRBJ2-1, with TRBD2 matching 10 bases. V lost 7 bases and J lost 8; bases outside the gene matches: 8. CDR1 is SNHLY and CDR2 is FYNNEI in the germline V gene. The CDR3 length is 14 residues. The CDR3 spells CASTFSGGRDEQFF. Written as DNA, the CDR3 is TGTGCCAGCACTTTTAGCGGGGGGAGGGATGAGCAGTTCTTC. Full variable domain (remainder filled in from reference TRBV2 and TRBJ2-1): EPEVTQTPSHQVTQMGQEVILRCVPISNHLYFYWYRQILGQKVEFLVSFYNNEISEKSEIFDDQFSVERPDGSNFTLKIRSTKLEDSAMYFCASTFSGGRDEQFFGPGTRLTVL.

This sequence joins TRBV6-6 and TRBJ1-1; TRBD1 matches at 7 bases. Germline loops: CDR1 MNHNY, CDR2 SVGAGI (reference sequence). The CDR3 extends over 15 amino acids. Losses at the gene ends were 0 bases for V and 1 base for J; bases not matched to a gene: 2. This CDR3 is CASSYSGGRNTEAFF. In DNA, the CDR3 is TGTGCCAGCAGTTACTCAGGGGGCCGGAACACTGAAGCTTTCTTT.

The chain combines TRBV1 with TRBJ1-4. TRBV1 is marked as a pseudogene. CDR3 length equals 14 residues. The CDR3 protein is CTSSPRDGGGKLFF. CDR3 nucleotide sequence: TGCACCAGCAGCCCAAGGGACGGCGGGGGAAAACTGTTTTTT.

The sample holds a few counts of this clone. The rearrangement uses TRBV20-1 and TRBJ1-1, with TRBD1 as a possible D gene (5 bases). V was pared by 6 bases and J by 7 bases, with 12 bases between. This CDR3 region has 11 residues. From germline, CDR1 is DFQATT and CDR2 SNEGSKA (reference sequence). As DNA, the CDR3 is TGCAGTGCCCGGGGGTTTGGTGAAGCTTTCTTT. Translated: CSARGFGEAFF.

As DNA, the CDR3 is TGTGCCAGCAGCCCAAGGGGATTAGCGGGAGTAGAGACCCAGTACTTC. Its translation is CASSPRGLAGVETQYF. The chain couples TRBV7-9 to TRBJ2-5; 9 positions agree with TRBD2. V was clipped by 5 bases and J by 4 bases; unmatched bases: 11. Germline assignment: CDR1 SEHNR and CDR2 FQNEAQ (reference sequence). CDR3 length: 16 residues.

The chain has TRBV4-2 and TRBJ2-7; 8 nucleotides match TRBD2. This CDR3 has 18 residues. V dropped 3 bases and J dropped 2; count of bases not matched to a gene: 15. Germline V gives CDR1 LGHNA, CDR2 YNFKEQ. The CDR3 reads CASSHSPGRAAGTYEQYF. The CDR3 DNA sequence: TGTGCCAGCAGCCATTCACCCGGGAGGGCTGCGGGTACCTACGAGCAGTACTTC.

This clone has just a few counts. V usage is TRBV29-1 and J usage is TRBJ2-1; D is ambiguous. The CDR3 is 11 residues long. Germline V gene sequence: CDR1 SQVTM, CDR2 ANQGSEA. V gave up 3 bases and J gave up 4 bases, with 4 bases separating them. The CDR3 loop is CSVDSYNEQFF. CDR3 nucleotide sequence: TGCAGCGTTGACAGTTACAATGAGCAGTTCTTC.

J is TRBJ1-1 and V is TRBV28; D gene uncertain. This CDR3 spans 12 amino acids. Germline lookup yields CDR1 MDHEN and CDR2 SYDVKM. Trimming removed 5 bases at V and 7 bases at J, with 11 bases between. Here the CDR3 reads CASSGTTGEAFF. CDR3 bases: TGTGCCAGCAGTGGAACAACGGGTGAAGCTTTCTTT.

The V call is TRBV6-5, the J call TRBJ1-2, with D perhaps matching TRBD1 (6 bases). V was shortened by 8 bases and J by 11 bases, with 18 bases between the two germline ends. Germline loops: CDR1 MNHEY, CDR2 SVGAGI. The CDR3 length is 12 residues. This CDR3 is CASRTALLGYTF. CDR3 sequence (DNA): TGTGCCAGCCGGACAGCTCTCTTGGGGTACACCTTC.

The chain joins TRBV7-9 to TRBJ2-1; D remains unclear. The germline V gene has CDR1 SEHNR and CDR2 FQNEAQ (reference sequence). Trimming took off 5 bases at V and 10 bases at J, with 15 bases between the two ends. CDR3 length: 13 residues. The CDR3 DNA sequence: TGTGCCAGCAGCACCGGGTCTCTCCAGGAGCAGTTCTTC. Translating gives CASSTGSLQEQFF.

This sequence joins TRBV3-1 (or the pseudogene TRBV3-2) and TRBJ1-1; D gene unclear. The CDR3 is 16 amino acids. CDR1 and CDR2 from the germline V gene are LGHDT and YNNKEL (reference sequence). Trimming pared 1 base from V and 0 bases from J, leaving 12 bases between. The chain's CDR3 is CASSQGGGYVNTEAFF. The CDR3 DNA follows: TGTGCCAGCAGCCAAGGTGGAGGGTATGTGAACACTGAAGCTTTCTTT.

The gene calls are TRBV5-1 and TRBJ1-2, with D possibly matching TRBD1 (6 bases). Looked up from germline, CDR1 is SGHRS and CDR2 is YFSETQ. The ends were cut back, 4 bases at V and 3 bases at J, with 13 bases in the middle. The CDR3 is made up of 14 amino acids. CDR3 region: CASSRTGIDYGYTF. The CDR3 DNA is TGCGCCAGCAGCCGAACAGGGATCGACTATGGCTACACCTTC. The full variable domain, in which reference TRBV5-1 and TRBJ1-2 provide the parts outside the CDR3, is KAGVTQTPRYLIKTRGQQVTLSCSPISGHRSVSWYQQTPGQGLQFLFEYFSETQRNKGNFPGRFSGRQFSNSRSEMNVSTLELGDSALYLCASSRTGIDYGYTFGSGTRLTVV.

This rearrangement joins TRBV11-2 to TRBJ2-1; possibly TRBD2 for D (6 bases). In germline, CDR1 is SGHAT, CDR2 FQNNGV. The CDR3 is 15 residues long. The V end was cut by 5 bases, the J end by 3 bases, with 14 bases between. This CDR3 reads CASSVLAIRYNEQFF. In DNA, the CDR3 is TGTGCCAGCAGCGTTCTAGCGATCCGCTACAATGAGCAGTTCTTC. Together with reference TRBV11-2 and TRBJ2-1, the CDR3 gives the full variable domain: EAGVAQSPRYKIIEKRQSVAFWCNPISGHATLYWYQQILGQGPKLLIQFQNNGVVDDSQLPKDRFSAERLKGVDSTLKIQPAKLEDSAVYLCASSVLAIRYNEQFFGPGTRLTVL.

The V gene is TRBV27, the J gene TRBJ2-7, with 10 bases lining up with TRBD2. CDR3 size: 15 residues. Germline V gene data show CDR1 as MNHEY and CDR2 as SMNVEV (reference sequence). With V trimmed by 6 bases and J by 2 bases, 7 bases remained unmatched. The CDR3 region has the DNA TGTGCCAGCAGCCCTTGGACTAGCGGAACCTACGAGCAGTACTTC. Amino acid sequence: CASSPWTSGTYEQYF.

This chain joins TRBV7-9 and TRBJ1-6, with 7 bases lining up with TRBD1. The ends lost 5 bases at V and 6 bases at J; junction bases unmatched: 4. This CDR3 is 14 amino acids long. The germline CDR1 and CDR2 sequences are SEHNR and FQNEAQ (reference sequence). The CDR3 reads CASSQGQPNSPLHF. CDR3 nucleotides: TGTGCCAGCAGCCAGGGACAGCCTAATTCACCCCTCCACTTT.

The chain recombines TRBV6-5 with TRBJ1-6, with TRBD1 as a possible D gene (6 bases). V was cut by 2 bases and J by 7 bases, with 12 bases left in between. The germline gives CDR1 MNHEY, CDR2 SVGAGI. The CDR3 is 15 amino acids. For the CDR3, the DNA is TGTGCCAGCAGTTACACGACAGGCTCAAATTCACCCCTCCACTTT. Amino acids: CASSYTTGSNSPLHF.

The rearrangement links TRBV11-3 to TRBJ2-3, with 7 bases lining up with TRBD1. CDR3 length equals 14 residues. Trimming cost V 1 base and J 3 bases; bases outside gene matches: 1. CDR1 is SGHNT and CDR2 is YENEEA in the germline V gene. CDR3: CASSLGTGTDTQYF. DNA of the CDR3: TGTGCCAGCAGCTTAGGGACAGGAACAGATACGCAGTATTTT.

This chain's CDR3 is CASSSRGTGEAFF. The DNA of the CDR3 is TGTGCCAGCAGCTCTCGCGGGACAGGTGAAGCTTTCTTT. This rearrangement joins TRBV6-6 to TRBJ1-1; TRBD1 agrees at 8 bases. The V segment lost 6 bases and the J segment 7 bases; nucleotides outside the gene matches: 7. The CDR3 sequence is 13 residues long. Germline lookup yields CDR1 MNHNY and CDR2 SVGAGI (reference sequence).

The V and J genes are TRBV27 and TRBJ1-2; the match to TRBD1 covers 7 bases. V shed 3 bases and J 4 bases; nucleotides not matched to a gene: 2. Per the germline V gene, CDR1 is MNHEY and CDR2 is SMNVEV (reference sequence). The length of the CDR3 is 13 residues. For the CDR3, the DNA is TGTGCCAGCAGTTTGGGGACAGTCTATGGCTACACCTTC. Translated, it gives CASSLGTVYGYTF.

The V call is TRBV28, the J call TRBJ2-1; TRBD1 matches at 8 bases. J gave up 2 bases and V 6 bases, and 6 bases lay outside the gene matches. Germline V gene lookup returns CDR1 MDHEN and CDR2 SYDVKM. The CDR3 is 15 amino acids. In nucleotides, the CDR3 is TGTGCCAGCAGACCCGACAGGGGACCCTACAATGAGCAGTTCTTC. It codes for CASRPDRGPYNEQFF.

V is TRBV13 and J is TRBJ2-1; tentative D call: TRBD2 (6 bases). The ends were cut back, 0 bases at V and 6 bases at J, with 21 bases in the middle. From germline, CDR1 is PRHDT and CDR2 FYEKMQ (reference sequence). The CDR3 sequence is 18 residues long. CDR3 nucleotides: TGTGCCAGCAGCTTAGGCCCCCCCGGGGGACGGACTGGCAATGAGCAGTTCTTC. This translates into CASSLGPPGGRTGNEQFF. The full variable domain, its missing parts supplied by reference TRBV13 and TRBJ2-1, is AAGVIQSPRHLIKEKRETATLKCYPIPRHDTVYWYQQGPGQDPQFLISFYEKMQSDKGSIPDRFSAQQFSDYHSELNMSSLELGDSALYFCASSLGPPGGRTGNEQFFGPGTRLTVL.

The chain employs TRBV6-4 and TRBJ1-5; D might be TRBD1 (6 bases). The germline V gene has CDR1 MRHNA and CDR2 SNTAGT. There are 16 residues in the CDR3. V gave up 0 bases and J gave up 5 bases, with 14 bases separating them. In nucleotides, the CDR3 is TGTGCCAGCAGTGACTCGAGAGGCAGGGGTGATCAGCCCCAGCATTTT. Its translation: CASSDSRGRGDQPQHF.